This T cell receptor (beta chain) was profiled in a study of T cells in Graves' hyperthyroidism and ophthalmopathy. Amplified regions were TCR beta CDR3 sequences from RNA transcripts. HTBI primers were employed in a first-round RT-PCR of the TCR CDR3. TCRdb re-called the multiplex PCR reads with MiXCR, one entry per CDR3 protein. Of some 350,000 distinct CDR3 sequences listed, roughly 13% are singletons. Points on this clonotype: A read error may explain this, as a much larger clone is one base away.

CDR1 and CDR2 from the germline V gene are MNHEY and SVGAGI. CDR3 length: 15 residues. Sequencing input: blood. The V gene is TRBV6-5, the J gene TRBJ1-3; 7 bases fit TRBD1. This clonotype was obtained from a woman in her thirties or forties with Graves' ophthalmopathy. CDR3 DNA sequence: TGTGCCAGCAGCTTAGGGGGGACAGCTGGAAACACCATGTATTTT. It yields the protein CASSLGGTAGNTMYF.